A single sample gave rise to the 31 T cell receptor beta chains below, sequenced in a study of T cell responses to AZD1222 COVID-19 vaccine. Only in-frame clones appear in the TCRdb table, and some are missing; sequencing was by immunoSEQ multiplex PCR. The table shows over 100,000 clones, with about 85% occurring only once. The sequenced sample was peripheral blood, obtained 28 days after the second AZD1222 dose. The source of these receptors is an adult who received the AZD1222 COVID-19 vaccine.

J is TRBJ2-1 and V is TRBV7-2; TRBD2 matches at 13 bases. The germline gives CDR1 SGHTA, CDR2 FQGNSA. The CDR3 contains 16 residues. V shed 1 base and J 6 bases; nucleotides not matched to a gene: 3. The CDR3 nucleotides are TGTGCCAGCAGCTTAGTGTGGACTAGCGGGGGCAATGAGCAGTTCTTC. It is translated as CASSLVWTSGGNEQFF.

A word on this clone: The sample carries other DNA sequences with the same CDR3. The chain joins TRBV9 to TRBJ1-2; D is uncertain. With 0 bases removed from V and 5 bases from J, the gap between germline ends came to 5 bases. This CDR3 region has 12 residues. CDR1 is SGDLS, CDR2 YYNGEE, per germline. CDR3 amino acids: CASSVDGYGYTF. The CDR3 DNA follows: TGTGCCAGCAGCGTAGACGGATATGGCTACACCTTC.

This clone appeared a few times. The CDR3 bases are TGTGCCTGGACACTCGACAGGGTACAGTACTTC. Translating gives CAWTLDRVQYF. This rearrangement joins TRBV30 to TRBJ2-4; 7 nucleotides agree with TRBD1. The germline gives CDR1 GTSNPN, CDR2 SVGIG (reference sequence). The V and J ends lost 4 bases and 13 bases, in that order; junction bases with no gene match: 7. The CDR3 runs to 11 residues.

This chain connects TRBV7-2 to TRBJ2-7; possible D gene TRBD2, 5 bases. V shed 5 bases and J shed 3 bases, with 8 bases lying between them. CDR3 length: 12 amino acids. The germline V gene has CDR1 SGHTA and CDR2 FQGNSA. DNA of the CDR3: TGTGCCAGCAGCCGTAGCGACTACGAGCAGTACTTC. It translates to CASSRSDYEQYF.

The CDR3 DNA is TGCAGTGCTAGTGAAGCAAATAGCAATCAGCCCCAGCATTTT. Residues: CSASEANSNQPQHF. The rearrangement uses TRBV20-1 and TRBJ1-5; D gene unclear. This CDR3 contains 14 residues. The ends were cut back, 3 bases at V and 0 bases at J, with 9 bases in the middle. The germline CDR1 and CDR2 sequences are DFQATT and SNEGSKA (reference sequence).

CDR3 region: CASRPGGGNQPQHF. The CDR3 DNA is TGTGCCAGCAGGCCGGGGGGTGGTAATCAGCCCCAGCATTTT. The V call is TRBV6-5, the J call TRBJ1-5, with D possibly being TRBD1 (5 bases). The CDR3 is 14 residues long. Deletions cut 6 bases from V and 4 bases from J, with 13 bases between. Germline CDR1 reads MNHEY; CDR2 reads SVGAGI.

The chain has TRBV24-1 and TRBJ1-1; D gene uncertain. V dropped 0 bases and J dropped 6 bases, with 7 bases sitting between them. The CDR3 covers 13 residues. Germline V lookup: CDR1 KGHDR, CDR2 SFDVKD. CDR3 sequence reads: CATSDLHAAEAFF. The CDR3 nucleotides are TGTGCCACCAGTGATTTGCATGCGGCTGAAGCTTTCTTT.

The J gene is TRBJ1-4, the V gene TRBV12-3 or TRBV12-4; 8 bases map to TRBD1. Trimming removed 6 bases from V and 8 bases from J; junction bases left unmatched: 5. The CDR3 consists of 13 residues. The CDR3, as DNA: TGTGCCAGCAGGCGGGGACAGGCGGAAAAACTGTTTTTT. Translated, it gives CASRRGQAEKLFF.

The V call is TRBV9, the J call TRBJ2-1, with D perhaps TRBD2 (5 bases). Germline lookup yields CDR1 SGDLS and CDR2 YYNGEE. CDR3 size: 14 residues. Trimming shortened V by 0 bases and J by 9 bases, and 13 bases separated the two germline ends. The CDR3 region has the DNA TGTGCCAGCAGCGTAGCTTTTAGCGAAGGTGAGCAGTTCTTC. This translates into CASSVAFSEGEQFF.

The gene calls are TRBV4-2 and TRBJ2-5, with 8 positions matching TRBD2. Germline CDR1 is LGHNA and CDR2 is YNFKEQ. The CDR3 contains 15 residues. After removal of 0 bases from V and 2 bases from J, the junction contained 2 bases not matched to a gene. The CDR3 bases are TGTGCCAGCAGCCAAGAATTAGCGGGGCAAGAGACCCAGTACTTC. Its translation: CASSQELAGQETQYF.

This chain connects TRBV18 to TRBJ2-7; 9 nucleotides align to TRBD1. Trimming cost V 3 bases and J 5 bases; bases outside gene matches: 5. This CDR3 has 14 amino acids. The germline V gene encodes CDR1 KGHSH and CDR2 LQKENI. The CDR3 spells CASSPGTGFHEQYF. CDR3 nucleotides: TGTGCCAGCTCACCCGGGACAGGGTTCCACGAGCAGTACTTC.

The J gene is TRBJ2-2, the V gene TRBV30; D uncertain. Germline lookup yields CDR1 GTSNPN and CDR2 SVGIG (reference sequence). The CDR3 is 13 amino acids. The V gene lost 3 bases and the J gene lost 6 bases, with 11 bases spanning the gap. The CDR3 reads CAWSASHPGELFF. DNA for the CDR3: TGTGCCTGGAGCGCTTCACACCCCGGGGAGCTGTTTTTT.

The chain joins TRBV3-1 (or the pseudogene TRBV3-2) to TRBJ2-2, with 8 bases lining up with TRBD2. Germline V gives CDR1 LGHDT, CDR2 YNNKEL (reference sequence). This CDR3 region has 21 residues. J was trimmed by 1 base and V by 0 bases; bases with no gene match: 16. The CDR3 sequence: CASSQEGGSGASSGNTGELFF. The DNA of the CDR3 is TGTGCCAGCAGCCAAGAAGGTGGTAGCGGGGCCTCTAGTGGGAACACCGGGGAGCTGTTTTTT.

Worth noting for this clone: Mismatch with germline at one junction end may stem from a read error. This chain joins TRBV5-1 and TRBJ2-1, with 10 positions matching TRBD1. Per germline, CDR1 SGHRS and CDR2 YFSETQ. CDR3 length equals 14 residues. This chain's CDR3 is CASTLTGGLWEQFF. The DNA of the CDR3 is TGCGCCAGCACCTTGACAGGGGGCTTATGGGAGCAGTTCTTC.

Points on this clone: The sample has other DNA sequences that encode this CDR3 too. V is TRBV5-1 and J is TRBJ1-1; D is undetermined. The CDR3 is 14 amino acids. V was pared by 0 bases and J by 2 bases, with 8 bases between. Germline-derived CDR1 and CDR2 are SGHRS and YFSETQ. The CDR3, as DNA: TGCGCCAGCAGCTTGGAAACAGTTAACACTGAAGCTTTCTTT. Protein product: CASSLETVNTEAFF.

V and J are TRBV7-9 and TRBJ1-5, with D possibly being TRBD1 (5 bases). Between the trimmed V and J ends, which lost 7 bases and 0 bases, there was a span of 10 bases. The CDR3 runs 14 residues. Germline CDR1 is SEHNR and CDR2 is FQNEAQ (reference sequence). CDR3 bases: TGTGCCAGCACTCGGGGGTATAGCAATCAGCCCCAGCATTTT. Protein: CASTRGYSNQPQHF.

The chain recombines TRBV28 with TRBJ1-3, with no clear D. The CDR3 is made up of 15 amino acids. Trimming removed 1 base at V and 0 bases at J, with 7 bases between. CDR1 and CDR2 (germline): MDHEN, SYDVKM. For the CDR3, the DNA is TGTGCCAGCAGTTTATCGGACGGCTCTGGAAACACCATATATTTT. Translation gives CASSLSDGSGNTIYF.

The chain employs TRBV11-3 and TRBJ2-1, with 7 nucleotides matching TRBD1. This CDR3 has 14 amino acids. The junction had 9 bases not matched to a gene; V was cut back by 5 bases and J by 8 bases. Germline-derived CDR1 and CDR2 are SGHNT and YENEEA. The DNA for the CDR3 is TGTGCCAGCAGCCGGGGACAGTCTAGGGATGAGCAGTTCTTC. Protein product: CASSRGQSRDEQFF.

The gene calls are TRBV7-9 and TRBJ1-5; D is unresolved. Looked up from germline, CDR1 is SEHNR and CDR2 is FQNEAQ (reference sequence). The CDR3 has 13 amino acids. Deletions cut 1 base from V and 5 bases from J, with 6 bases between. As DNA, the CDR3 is TGTGCCAGCAGCTTAGTGTATGATCAGCCCCAGCATTTT. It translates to CASSLVYDQPQHF.

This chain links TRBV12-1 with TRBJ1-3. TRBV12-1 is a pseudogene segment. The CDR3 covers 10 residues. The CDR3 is CASNVNTIYF. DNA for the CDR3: TGTGCCAGCAACGTAAACACCATATATTTT.

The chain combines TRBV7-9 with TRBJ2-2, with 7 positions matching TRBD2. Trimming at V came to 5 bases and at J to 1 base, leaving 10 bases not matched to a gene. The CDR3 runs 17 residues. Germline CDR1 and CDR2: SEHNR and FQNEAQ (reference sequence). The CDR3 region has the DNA TGTGCCAGCAGCGCTCGGCAATCGGGGGGGAACACCGGGGAGCTGTTTTTT. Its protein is CASSARQSGGNTGELFF.

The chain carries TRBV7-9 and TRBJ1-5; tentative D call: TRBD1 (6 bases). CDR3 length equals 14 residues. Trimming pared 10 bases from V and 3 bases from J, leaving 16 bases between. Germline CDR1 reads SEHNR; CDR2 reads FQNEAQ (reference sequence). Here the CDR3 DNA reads TGTGCCACCAGTCTGACAGGAAACAATCAGCCCCAGCATTTT. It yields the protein CATSLTGNNQPQHF.

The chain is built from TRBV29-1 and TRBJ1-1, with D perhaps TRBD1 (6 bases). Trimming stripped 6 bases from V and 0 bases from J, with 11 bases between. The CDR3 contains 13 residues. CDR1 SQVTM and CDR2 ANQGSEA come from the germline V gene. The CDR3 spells CSVQTGLNTEAFF. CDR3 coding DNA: TGCAGCGTACAGACAGGCCTGAACACTGAAGCTTTCTTT. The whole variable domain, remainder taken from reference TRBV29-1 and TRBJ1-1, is SAVISQKPSRDICQRGTSLTIQCQVDSQVTMMFWYRQQPGQSLTLIATANQGSEATYESGFVIDKFPISRPNLTFSTLTVSNMSPEDSSIYLCSVQTGLNTEAFFGQGTRLTVV.

The DNA of the CDR3 is TGTGCCAGCAGTTCCCCTTTCGACAGCTGGGCTTTCTTT. Protein product: CASSSPFDSWAFF. The chain combines TRBV12-3 or TRBV12-4 with TRBJ1-1; D might be TRBD1 (5 bases). V gave up 4 bases and J gave up 11 bases, with 17 bases separating them. The length of the CDR3 is 13 residues.

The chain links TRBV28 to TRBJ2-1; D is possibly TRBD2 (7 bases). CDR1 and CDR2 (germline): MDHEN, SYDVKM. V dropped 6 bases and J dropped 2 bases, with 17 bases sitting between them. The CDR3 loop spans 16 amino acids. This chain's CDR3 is CASRIGGGRAYNEQFF. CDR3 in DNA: TGTGCCAGCAGAATTGGGGGGGGCAGGGCCTACAATGAGCAGTTCTTC. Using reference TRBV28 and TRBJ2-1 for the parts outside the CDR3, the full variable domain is DVKVTQSSRYLVKRTGEKVFLECVQDMDHENMFWYRQDPGLGLRLIYFSYDVKMKEKGDIPEGYSVSREKKERFSLILESASTNQTSMYLCASRIGGGRAYNEQFFGPGTRLTVL.

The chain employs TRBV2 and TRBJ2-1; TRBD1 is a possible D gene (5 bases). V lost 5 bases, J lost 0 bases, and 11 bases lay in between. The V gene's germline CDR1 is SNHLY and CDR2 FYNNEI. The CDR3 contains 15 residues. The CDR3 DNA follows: TGTGCCAGCAGTTCCAGGGAAAGCTCCTACAATGAGCAGTTCTTC. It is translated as CASSSRESSYNEQFF.

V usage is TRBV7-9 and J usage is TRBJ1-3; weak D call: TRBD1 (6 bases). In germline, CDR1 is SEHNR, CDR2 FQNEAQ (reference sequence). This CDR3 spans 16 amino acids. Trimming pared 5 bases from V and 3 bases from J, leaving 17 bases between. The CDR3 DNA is TGTGCCAGCAGCCCAAAGGGACACAGGGTTGGAAACACCATATATTTT. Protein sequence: CASSPKGHRVGNTIYF.

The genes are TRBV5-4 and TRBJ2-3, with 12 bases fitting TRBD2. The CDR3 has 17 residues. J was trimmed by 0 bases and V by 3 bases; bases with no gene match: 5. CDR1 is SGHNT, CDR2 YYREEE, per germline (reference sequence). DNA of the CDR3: TGTGCCAGCAGCTCTAGCGGGGGGGGCGATAGCACAGATACGCAGTATTTT. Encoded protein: CASSSSGGGDSTDTQYF.

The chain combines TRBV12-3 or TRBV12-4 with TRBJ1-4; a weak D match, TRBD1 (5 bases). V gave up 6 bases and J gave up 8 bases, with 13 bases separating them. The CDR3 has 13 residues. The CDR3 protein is CASRSGAVEKLFF. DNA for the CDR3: TGTGCCAGCAGGTCCGGGGCTGTGGAAAAACTGTTTTTT.

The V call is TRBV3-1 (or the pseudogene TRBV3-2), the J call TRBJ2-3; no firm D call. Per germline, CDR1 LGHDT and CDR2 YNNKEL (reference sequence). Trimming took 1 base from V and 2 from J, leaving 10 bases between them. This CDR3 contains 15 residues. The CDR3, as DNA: TGTGCCAGCAGCCAAGTGGTAGTTTCCACAGATACGCAGTATTTT. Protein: CASSQVVVSTDTQYF.

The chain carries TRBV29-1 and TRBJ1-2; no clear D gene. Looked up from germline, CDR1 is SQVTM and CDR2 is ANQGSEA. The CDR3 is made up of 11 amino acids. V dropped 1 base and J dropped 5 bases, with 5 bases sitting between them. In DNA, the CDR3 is TGCAGCGTTGAAGGCGGTTATGGCTACACCTTC. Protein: CSVEGGYGYTF.